This T cell receptor (beta chain) was profiled in a study of T cells in Graves' hyperthyroidism and ophthalmopathy. Study in general: Peripheral blood collection took place at initial diagnosis, before any treatment.

Hyperthyroidism was newly diagnosed in patients aged 18 to 65 (duration under 2 months). Thyroid ultrasound and orbital computed tomography, with clinical symptoms and serum thyroxine and TRAb, informed diagnoses. Authors of the study amplified TCR beta CDR3 regions from RNA transcripts. First-round RT-PCR with HTBI primers amplified the TCR CDR3 region. TCRdb called the multiplex PCR reads again in MiXCR, with one record for every CDR3 protein. The sample carries some 440,000 distinct CDR3 sequences, 15% to 18% recorded once. Study-level findings and limits: A model of 13 V-J features distinguished ophthalmopathy from stable hyperthyroidism.

This clonotype was detected many times. Its specificity is not known. The sequence was obtained from a woman aged 18-30 years with Graves' hyperthyroidism. The sequencing sample was made of blood.

CDR3 residues: CASTPVGAGEKLFF. The CDR3 DNA sequence: TGCGCCAGCACCCCGGTCGGGGCGGGTGAAAAACTGTTTTTT. The chain couples TRBV10-1 to TRBJ1-4; a weak D match, TRBD1 (5 bases). Germline CDR1 WNHNN, CDR2 SYGVQD (reference sequence). V lost 7 bases and J lost 7, with 16 bases in between. The CDR3 spans 14 residues.